The 18 T cell receptor beta chains in this list originate from one sample, sequenced in a study of blood T cell repertoires in COVID-19. Method: immunoSEQ multiplex PCR; TCRdb's copy keeps in-frame clones and lacks some. This sample carries more than 150,000 clones, about 86% of them seen once, and the ten largest clones take 20%. The sample consisted of peripheral blood. Source of these receptors: a man between 65 and 85 years old with active or convalescent COVID-19.

Only a few counts were recorded for this clone. The chain has TRBV2 and TRBJ2-7; possibly TRBD1 for D (5 bases). Trimming left V 5 bases short and J 6 bases short, with 17 bases between. This CDR3 region has 14 residues. Germline V gene lookup returns CDR1 SNHLY and CDR2 FYNNEI. CDR3 protein: CASSPRVPSGEQYF. CDR3 in DNA: TGTGCCAGCAGTCCCAGGGTCCCCTCGGGCGAGCAGTACTTC.

Written as DNA, the CDR3 is TGTGCCACCAGCAGAGATTTACAGCCCCAGCATTTT. It specifies CATSRDLQPQHF. The chain is built from TRBV15 and TRBJ1-5; no reliable D call. Germline V gene lookup returns CDR1 LNHNV and CDR2 YYDKDF (reference sequence). The CDR3 length is 12 residues. V lost 0 bases, J lost 7 bases, and 4 bases lay in between.

V usage is TRBV6-5 and J usage is TRBJ1-4; D perhaps matches TRBD1 (5 bases). CDR1 and CDR2 from the germline V gene are MNHEY and SVGAGI. V shed 6 bases and J shed 4 bases, with 9 bases lying between them. The CDR3 contains 13 residues. CDR3 loop: CASRGRGNEKLFF. The DNA of the CDR3 is TGTGCCAGCAGGGGGCGCGGTAATGAAAAACTGTTTTTT.

This clone was seen a few times. The rearrangement links TRBV7-9 to TRBJ2-1; D ambiguous. The germline V gene encodes CDR1 SEHNR and CDR2 FQNEAQ (reference sequence). V dropped 2 bases and J dropped 1 base, with 6 bases sitting between them. The CDR3 has 14 residues. This CDR3 is CASSLRASYNEQFF. In nucleotides, the CDR3 is TGTGCCAGCAGCTTACGCGCGTCCTACAATGAGCAGTTCTTC.

The chain employs TRBV4-2 and TRBJ2-1; 8 bases fit TRBD1. CDR1 and CDR2 from the germline V gene are LGHNA and YNFKEQ. This CDR3 comprises 15 residues. J lost 8 bases, V lost 2 bases, and 8 bases had no gene match. The CDR3 region is CASSQTTGVGYEQFF. The DNA of the CDR3 is TGTGCCAGCAGCCAAACGACAGGGGTAGGGTATGAGCAGTTCTTC.

The chain links TRBV30 to TRBJ2-5, with D unresolved. Germline V gene sequence: CDR1 GTSNPN, CDR2 SVGIG (reference sequence). The CDR3 runs 13 residues. With 5 bases removed from V and 0 bases from J, the gap between germline ends came to 10 bases. DNA for the CDR3: TGTGCCTGGGGTGCCTATTACCAAGAGACCCAGTACTTC. Translating gives CAWGAYYQETQYF.

The gene calls are TRBV7-8 and TRBJ1-2; a possible D gene is TRBD1 (6 bases). CDR1 and CDR2 (germline): SGHVS, FQNEAQ. The CDR3 covers 14 residues. Trimming shortened V by 2 bases and J by 6 bases, and 13 bases separated the two germline ends. This CDR3 reads CASSLNWPGDGYTF. The CDR3, as DNA: TGTGCCAGCAGCTTAAATTGGCCAGGGGATGGCTACACCTTC. Full variable domain (outside the CDR3, taken from reference TRBV7-8 and TRBJ1-2): GAGVSQSPRYKVAKRGQDVALRCDPISGHVSLFWYQQALGQGPEFLTYFQNEAQLDKSGLPSDRFFAERPEGSVSTLKIQRTQQEDSAVYLCASSLNWPGDGYTFGSGTRLTVV.

As concerns this clone: The sample has other DNA sequences that encode this CDR3 too. V and J are TRBV27 and TRBJ2-7; a weak D match, TRBD1 (7 bases). Germline lookup yields CDR1 MNHEY and CDR2 SMNVEV (reference sequence). This CDR3 contains 15 residues. Trimming pared 5 bases from V and 0 bases from J, leaving 14 bases between. The CDR3 DNA follows: TGTGCCAGCAGTCTCCGGAGGGACAGCTCCTACGAGCAGTACTTC. Its translation is CASSLRRDSSYEQYF.

This clone has just a few counts. The V call is TRBV7-6, the J call TRBJ2-5; 9 nucleotides align to TRBD2. CDR3 length: 16 amino acids. The germline V gene encodes CDR1 SGHVS and CDR2 FNYEAQ. J was trimmed by 5 bases and V by 5 bases; bases with no gene match: 12. This CDR3 is CASSVRSGGPVETQYF. The CDR3 bases are TGTGCCAGCAGCGTCCGAAGCGGGGGGCCGGTGGAGACCCAGTACTTC.

This sequence joins TRBV14 and TRBJ2-1, with 13 bases that match TRBD2. The CDR3 is 16 residues long. Trimming took 4 bases from V and 6 from J; bases not matched to a gene: 6. The germline CDR1 and CDR2 sequences are SGHDN and FVKESK. The CDR3 region has the DNA TGTGCCAGCAGCCCACTCGGACTAGCGGGAGTCAATGAGCAGTTCTTC. It specifies CASSPLGLAGVNEQFF.

The chain employs TRBV5-4 and TRBJ2-5; TRBD1 is a possible D gene (6 bases). The germline V and J ends were trimmed by 3 bases and 1 base, with 10 bases remaining between them. The CDR3 contains 14 residues. The germline CDR1 and CDR2 sequences are SGHNT and YYREEE (reference sequence). This CDR3 is CASSSGQTQETQYF. In nucleotides, the CDR3 is TGTGCCAGCAGCTCCGGACAGACCCAAGAGACCCAGTACTTC.

Written as DNA, the CDR3 is TGTGCCAGCAGTGACTGGAGGGACAGCGCGAACACCGGGGAGCTGTTTTTT. It codes for CASSDWRDSANTGELFF. The rearrangement uses TRBV6-4 and TRBJ2-2; D is perhaps TRBD1 (7 bases). V lost 1 base and J lost 0, with 12 bases in between. CDR1 is MRHNA and CDR2 is SNTAGT in the germline V gene. This CDR3 has 17 residues.

The chain combines TRBV6-5 with TRBJ1-2; D call uncertain. V was trimmed by 6 bases and J by 0 bases, leaving 8 bases between them. This CDR3 has 13 amino acids. Germline loops: CDR1 MNHEY, CDR2 SVGAGI. Here the CDR3 reads CASRHPANYGYTF. In DNA, the CDR3 is TGTGCCAGCAGGCACCCAGCTAACTATGGCTACACCTTC.

This chain joins TRBV7-9 and TRBJ1-4; TRBD1 aligns across 7 bases. V lost 5 bases to trimming and J lost 7 bases; unmatched junction nucleotides: 10. CDR1 is SEHNR, CDR2 FQNEAQ, per germline (reference sequence). This CDR3 contains 15 residues. The CDR3 sequence is CASSILEGAFEKLFF. In nucleotides, the CDR3 is TGTGCCAGCAGCATACTAGAGGGGGCGTTTGAAAAACTGTTTTTT.

V is TRBV28 and J is TRBJ2-2; 9 bases match TRBD2. Germline V gene sequence: CDR1 MDHEN, CDR2 SYDVKM. The trim removed 11 bases at V and 6 bases at J, leaving 16 bases unmatched. This CDR3 has 16 amino acids. The CDR3, as DNA: TGTGCCGCAGGGACGATCCTAGCGGGATGGGCCGGGGAGCTGTTTTTT. It translates to CAAGTILAGWAGELFF.

This chain uses TRBV10-3 with TRBJ2-1; TRBD1 matches 7 bases. The V and J ends lost 5 bases and 0 bases, in that order; junction bases with no gene match: 4. Germline loops: CDR1 ENHRY, CDR2 SYGVKD. This CDR3 has 15 residues. CDR3 loop: CAISSRDSSYNEQFF. CDR3 nucleotides: TGTGCCATCAGTTCTCGGGACAGCTCCTACAATGAGCAGTTCTTC.

The chain joins TRBV4-3 to TRBJ2-7; D possibly corresponds to TRBD2 (5 bases). There are 15 residues in the CDR3. The germline CDR1 and CDR2 sequences are LGHNA and YSLEER. V was shortened by 0 bases and J by 4 bases, with 13 bases between the two germline ends. The CDR3, as DNA: TGCGCCAGCAGCCAAGAATATTCCGGGATTTACGAGCAGTACTTC. Protein product: CASSQEYSGIYEQYF.

The J gene is TRBJ2-3, the V gene TRBV3-1 (or the pseudogene TRBV3-2), with D tentatively TRBD2 (5 bases). The germline CDR1 and CDR2 sequences are LGHDT and YNNKEL (reference sequence). There are 15 residues in the CDR3. V was shortened by 0 bases and J by 2 bases, with 9 bases between the two germline ends. The CDR3 loop is CASSQEPGSTDTQYF. The CDR3, as DNA: TGTGCCAGCAGCCAAGAACCGGGATCCACAGATACGCAGTATTTT.